This TCR beta chain was sequenced for a study of shared clonotypes between healthy human individuals. This clone was seen repeatedly, ten times or more. Genomic DNA, for the unsorted samples, came from 75 million to 95 million PBMCs. Assay execution took place at the deep level. For unsorted PBMC, around 270 ng DNA per replicate equaled roughly 31,000 T cell genomes. PBMC DNA, left unsorted, was sequenced on ten immunoSEQ deep assay plates. The repertoire was sequenced with immunoSEQ multiplex PCR; TCRdb's copy has only in-frame clones and lacks some. The table shows around 500,000 clones, with 79% occurring only once. CDR1 and CDR2 from the germline V gene are SGHAT and FQNNGV. CDR3 length: 16 residues. V lost 5 bases, J lost 3 bases, and 14 bases lay in between.

The receptor was isolated from a woman in her thirties or forties in good health. Some clones in this sample may be carry-over from other donors' samples. Material: PBMCs. The chain has TRBV11-2 and TRBJ2-6, with TRBD1 as a possible D gene (6 bases). CDR3 bases: TGTGCCAGCAGCCTACAGGGAAATATTGGGGCCAACGTCCTGACTTTC. This codes for CASSLQGNIGANVLTF.